Listed here are 11 T cell receptor beta chains from one sample, sequenced in a study of Graves' ophthalmopathy and Graves' hyperthyroidism. The authors amplified TCR beta CDR3 regions, and they did so from RNA transcripts for repertoire sequencing. Investigators did first-round RT-PCR with HTBI primers, then second-round multiplex PCR. TCRdb reanalysed the multiplex PCR reads using MiXCR and keeps one entry per CDR3 protein. The table includes over 450,000 distinct CDR3 sequences, approximately 14% detected once. The sample was blood. Receptor source: a woman younger than 45 with Graves' ophthalmopathy.

This chain joins TRBV28 and TRBJ1-6; D unclear. The V and J ends lost 6 bases and 6 bases respectively, with 18 bases between them. From germline, CDR1 is MDHEN and CDR2 SYDVKM. This CDR3 has 16 residues. DNA for the CDR3: TGTGCCAGCAGCTTGGTTCAGGAGAGATTTAATTCACCCCTCCACTTT. Amino acids: CASSLVQERFNSPLHF.

In this sample, this clonotype turned up many times. This sequence joins TRBV28 and TRBJ1-5, with TRBD1 as a possible D gene (6 bases). Deletions cut 5 bases from V and 0 bases from J, with 17 bases between. CDR3 size: 17 residues. The germline CDR1 and CDR2 sequences are MDHEN and SYDVKM. The CDR3 DNA reads TGTGCCAGCAGTCCGGAGATCTACAGGGTTAGCAATCAGCCCCAGCATTTT. Protein: CASSPEIYRVSNQPQHF.

This clonotype was recorded many times. This rearrangement joins TRBV20-1 to TRBJ1-2; 7 nucleotides agree with TRBD1. J gave up 4 bases and V 6 bases, and 8 bases lay outside the gene matches. Germline V lookup: CDR1 DFQATT, CDR2 SNEGSKA (reference sequence). The CDR3 contains 13 residues. CDR3 sequence reads: CSAVDRVRYGYTF. CDR3 nucleotide sequence: TGCAGTGCGGTAGACAGGGTTCGCTATGGCTACACCTTC.

This clonotype was detected many times. The rearrangement joins TRBV2 to TRBJ1-5; D is perhaps TRBD1 (6 bases). The CDR3 length is 14 residues. CDR1 is SNHLY, CDR2 FYNNEI, per germline. The V end was cut by 7 bases, the J end by 2 bases, with 12 bases between. The CDR3 protein is CASNRGGGNQPQHF. The CDR3 DNA reads TGTGCCAGCAATAGGGGGGGCGGCAATCAGCCCCAGCATTTT.

This clonotype was counted ten times or more. The chain links TRBV28 to TRBJ1-2; 7 positions match TRBD1. V lost 5 bases, J lost 4 bases, and 10 bases stayed unmatched. Germline V lookup: CDR1 MDHEN, CDR2 SYDVKM. The CDR3 consists of 15 residues. In DNA form, the CDR3 reads TGTGCCAGCAGTCGCGACAGGGAATCTCTCTATGGCTACACCTTC. Its protein is CASSRDRESLYGYTF.

The J gene is TRBJ1-5, the V gene TRBV27, with D unclear. This CDR3 contains 11 residues. Between the trimmed V and J ends, which lost 5 bases and 16 bases, there was a span of 15 bases. Germline V gives CDR1 MNHEY, CDR2 SMNVEV (reference sequence). CDR3 sequence (DNA): TGTGCCAGCAGTAACCTTAAGACAAGACATTTT. Encoded protein: CASSNLKTRHF.

This chain uses TRBV4-1 with TRBJ2-2; D gene uncertain. With 2 bases removed from V and 3 bases from J, the gap between germline ends came to 13 bases. The CDR3 loop spans 16 amino acids. The V gene's germline CDR1 is MGHRA and CDR2 YSYEKL. CDR3 sequence (DNA): TGCGCCAGCAGCCAAATCAGTATATGGGACACCGGGGAGCTGTTTTTT. It is translated as CASSQISIWDTGELFF.

This clonotype was seen many times. The chain is built from TRBV28 and TRBJ1-1; 11 bases line up with TRBD1. Losses at the gene ends were 6 bases for V and 3 bases for J; bases not matched to a gene: 6. There are 15 residues in the CDR3. Germline CDR1 reads MDHEN; CDR2 reads SYDVKM. CDR3 nucleotides: TGTGCCAGCAGGGACAGGGGGCCTGAAGACACTGAAGCTTTCTTT. Protein: CASRDRGPEDTEAFF. The full variable domain, with the rest looked up from reference TRBV28 and TRBJ1-1, is DVKVTQSSRYLVKRTGEKVFLECVQDMDHENMFWYRQDPGLGLRLIYFSYDVKMKEKGDIPEGYSVSREKKERFSLILESASTNQTSMYLCASRDRGPEDTEAFFGQGTRLTVV.

This clonotype was observed a handful of times. This rearrangement joins TRBV3-1 to TRBJ2-7, with D possibly TRBD1 on 5 matching bases. From germline, CDR1 is LGHDT and CDR2 YNNKEL (reference sequence). V was trimmed by 1 base and J by 3 bases, leaving 10 bases between them. This CDR3 is 14 amino acids long. The CDR3 bases are TGTGCCAGCAGCCAAGGGAACAGGAACTACGAGCAGTACTTC. Translated: CASSQGNRNYEQYF.

The table lists this clonotype with many counts. The gene calls are TRBV2 and TRBJ2-6, with TRBD2 as a possible D gene (6 bases). The length of the CDR3 is 16 residues. From germline, CDR1 is SNHLY and CDR2 FYNNEI. V lost 6 bases, J lost 2 bases, and 14 bases lay in between. The CDR3 DNA reads as TGTGCCAGCAGGGTCCATGGGAGGACTGGGGCCAACGTCCTGACTTTC. It translates to CASRVHGRTGANVLTF.

This clonotype was recorded many times. A much larger clone lies a single base off, so this may be a read error. The genes are TRBV28 and TRBJ2-7; weak D call: TRBD1 (6 bases). Germline CDR1 MDHEN, CDR2 SYDVKM. The V gene lost 5 bases and the J gene lost 2 bases, with 13 bases spanning the gap. This CDR3 has 14 residues. CDR3 in amino acids: CASSPAGDTYEQYF. In nucleotides, the CDR3 is TGTGCCAGCAGTCCAGCAGGGGACACCTACGAGCAGTACTTC.